Below, 32 T cell receptor beta chains from the same sample are listed, as sequenced in a study of blood T cell repertoires in COVID-19. Some clones are missing from TCRdb's copy, which holds only in-frame ones; the method was immunoSEQ multiplex PCR. The profile shows nearly 70,000 clones, roughly 85% of them singletons. Sequencing input: peripheral blood. The source is a woman aged 45-60 years with COVID-19, enrolled during active disease.

This clone was detected only once. The chain carries TRBV6-5 and TRBJ2-7; the match to TRBD1 covers 7 bases. Trimming removed 7 bases from V and 1 base from J; junction bases left unmatched: 4. The CDR3 contains 13 residues. Germline CDR1 and CDR2: MNHEY and SVGAGI. The CDR3 sequence: CASKRGQSYEQYF. The CDR3 DNA reads TGTGCCAGCAAGAGGGGACAGTCCTACGAGCAGTACTTC.

This clone has just a few counts. The genes are TRBV6-2 or TRBV6-3 and TRBJ1-2; D is uncertain. Germline V lookup: CDR1 MNHEY, CDR2 SVGEGT. V gave up 5 bases and J gave up 8 bases, with 12 bases separating them. CDR3 size: 12 residues. CDR3 amino acids: CASSPELRGYTF. CDR3 sequence (DNA): TGTGCCAGCAGTCCCGAGCTTCGGGGCTACACCTTC.

The chain combines TRBV7-2 with TRBJ2-1, with 12 bases that match TRBD2. The CDR3 is 16 amino acids. V shed 5 bases and J 7 bases; nucleotides not matched to a gene: 9. CDR1 SGHTA and CDR2 FQGNSA come from the germline V gene. The CDR3 spells CASSAVLAGGGNEQFF. CDR3 DNA: TGTGCCAGCAGCGCGGTACTAGCGGGAGGAGGGAATGAGCAGTTCTTC.

As to this clone: One junction end does not reproduce the germline sequence, and a read error may be involved. The chain couples TRBV19 to TRBJ1-1; 9 bases map to TRBD1. Germline loops: CDR1 LNHDA, CDR2 SQIVND (reference sequence). This CDR3 has 15 residues. The DNA for the CDR3 is TGTGCCAGTAGAATAGGACAGGGGCCCACCCTGGAAGCTTTCTTT. It yields the protein CASRIGQGPTLEAFF. The full variable domain, rest sourced from reference TRBV19 and TRBJ1-1, is DGGITQSPKYLFRKEGQNVTLSCEQNLNHDAMYWYRQDPGQGLRLIYYSQIVNDFQKGDIAEGYSVSREKKESFPLTVTSAQKNPTAFYLCASRIGQGPTLEAFFGQGTRLTVV.

CDR3 nucleotide sequence: TGTGCCAGCAGGCAAACAGGGGCAGGTTACACAGATACGCAGTATTTT. Translated: CASRQTGAGYTDTQYF. This chain links TRBV7-9 with TRBJ2-3, with TRBD1 identical over 7 bases. V was pared by 6 bases and J by 2 bases, with 11 bases of the junction left unmatched. The CDR3 has 16 amino acids. The germline CDR1 and CDR2 sequences are SEHNR and FQNEAQ (reference sequence).

The chain has TRBV25-1 and TRBJ1-6; no reliable D call. This CDR3 has 12 residues. Looked up from germline, CDR1 is MGHDK and CDR2 is SYGVNS. V lost 3 bases and J lost 10, with 7 bases in between. CDR3 amino acids: CASSDQWSPLHF. The CDR3 nucleotides are TGTGCCAGCAGTGATCAGTGGTCACCCCTCCACTTT.

V is TRBV9 and J is TRBJ2-5; a possible D gene is TRBD2 (6 bases). The CDR3 has 16 amino acids. Trimming removed 2 bases at V and 2 bases at J, with 16 bases between. Germline V gene data show CDR1 as SGDLS and CDR2 as YYNGEE. CDR3 residues: CASSVSGGDPQETQYF. DNA for the CDR3: TGTGCCAGCAGCGTCAGCGGAGGGGACCCTCAAGAGACCCAGTACTTC.

This chain connects TRBV24-1 to TRBJ1-5; no reliable D call. Trimming removed 5 bases at V and 2 bases at J, with 9 bases between. The V gene's germline CDR1 is KGHDR and CDR2 SFDVKD. This CDR3 has 14 amino acids. The CDR3: CATSGRQGNQPQHF. The CDR3, as DNA: TGTGCCACCAGTGGTAGGCAGGGCAATCAGCCCCAGCATTTT.

The rearrangement uses TRBV11-3 and TRBJ2-1; D is unresolved. The germline V gene encodes CDR1 SGHNT and CDR2 YENEEA. V lost 6 bases to trimming and J lost 8 bases, with 17 bases between them. The CDR3 totals 14 residues. The CDR3 DNA reads TGTGCCAGCAGTACGAGTATCTTTATCGATGAGCAGTTCTTC. Its protein is CASSTSIFIDEQFF.

Notes on this clone: Other nucleotide sequences from this sample produce the same CDR3. The chain uses TRBV12-3 or TRBV12-4 and TRBJ1-1; the D is unclear. This CDR3 contains 12 residues. Trimming stripped 6 bases from V and 5 bases from J, with 10 bases between. The CDR3, as DNA: TGTGCCAGCAGCCTGGGGAGGACTGAAGCTTTCTTT. Its translation is CASSLGRTEAFF.

The chain couples TRBV5-4 to TRBJ2-1; 10 bases are shared with TRBD2. The V and J ends lost 4 bases and 0 bases, in that order; junction bases with no gene match: 7. The CDR3 runs 17 residues. The germline gives CDR1 SGHNT, CDR2 YYREEE (reference sequence). DNA for the CDR3: TGTGCCAGCAGCCGCACCCCTAGCGGGAGCTCCTACAATGAGCAGTTCTTC. This translates into CASSRTPSGSSYNEQFF.

This chain joins TRBV12-3 or TRBV12-4 and TRBJ2-2; no clear D gene. The CDR3 is 12 residues long. The V gene lost 5 bases and the J gene lost 6 bases, with 7 bases spanning the gap. The CDR3 spells CASSLRPGELFF. The CDR3 DNA reads as TGTGCCAGCAGTCTACGTCCCGGGGAGCTGTTTTTT.

This rearrangement joins TRBV6-5 to TRBJ2-7; TRBD1 matches 7 bases. CDR3 length equals 12 residues. The junction had 5 bases not matched to a gene; V was cut back by 6 bases and J by 6 bases. Germline V lookup: CDR1 MNHEY, CDR2 SVGAGI. CDR3 in DNA: TGTGCCAGCAGAGGGACAGTTCCCGAGCAGTACTTC. Amino acid sequence: CASRGTVPEQYF.

This clone has only one observation. The chain couples TRBV19 to TRBJ1-1; the D gene is possibly TRBD1 (6 bases). Germline V lookup: CDR1 LNHDA, CDR2 SQIVND (reference sequence). The CDR3 contains 15 residues. Between the trimmed V and J ends, which lost 6 bases and 5 bases, there was a span of 19 bases. CDR3 loop: CASRRGGDLVTEAFF. In nucleotides, the CDR3 is TGTGCCAGTAGGAGGGGGGGCGATTTGGTAACTGAAGCTTTCTTT.

In this sample, this clone turned up a few times. The gene calls are TRBV28 and TRBJ1-6; D might be TRBD1 (5 bases). V lost 4 bases and J 0 bases, leaving 16 bases between the germline ends. Germline values: CDR1 MDHEN, CDR2 SYDVKM. The CDR3 is 18 amino acids. CDR3 bases: TGTGCCAGCAGTTGGGGGGTTGGGTCAAGCTCCTATAATTCACCCCTCCACTTT. It is translated as CASSWGVGSSSYNSPLHF. The full variable domain, rest sourced from reference TRBV28 and TRBJ1-6, is DVKVTQSSRYLVKRTGEKVFLECVQDMDHENMFWYRQDPGLGLRLIYFSYDVKMKEKGDIPEGYSVSREKKERFSLILESASTNQTSMYLCASSWGVGSSSYNSPLHFGNGTRLTVT.

The rearrangement uses TRBV19 and TRBJ2-7, with TRBD1 matching over 7 bases. Trimming at V came to 6 bases and at J to 4 bases, leaving 6 bases not matched to a gene. The germline gives CDR1 LNHDA, CDR2 SQIVND (reference sequence). The CDR3 extends over 13 amino acids. The CDR3 reads CASRRTGDYEQYF. The CDR3 DNA is TGTGCCAGTAGGAGGACAGGCGATTACGAGCAGTACTTC.

This chain uses TRBV2 with TRBJ1-5, with D possibly TRBD1 on 6 matching bases. This CDR3 spans 15 amino acids. Trimming took 3 bases from V and 6 from J, leaving 15 bases between them. CDR1 and CDR2 (germline): SNHLY, FYNNEI. CDR3 protein: CASSETGGSRQPQHF. The DNA for the CDR3 is TGTGCCAGCAGTGAGACGGGGGGCAGTCGTCAGCCCCAGCATTTT.

This clone was detected only once. The V call is TRBV7-9, the J call TRBJ2-3; 10 positions agree with TRBD1. The CDR3 totals 16 residues. Germline V gene data show CDR1 as SEHNR and CDR2 as FQNEAQ (reference sequence). The V and J ends lost 6 bases and 4 bases, in that order; junction bases with no gene match: 10. The CDR3 here is CASRPPGQGISDTQYF. CDR3 nucleotide sequence: TGTGCCAGCAGGCCCCCGGGACAGGGGATATCAGATACGCAGTATTTT.

This clone came up once. This chain joins TRBV7-8 and TRBJ2-7, with 11 positions matching TRBD2. The CDR3 spans 15 residues. In germline, CDR1 is SGHVS, CDR2 FQNEAQ. V shed 8 bases, J shed 3 bases, and the junction held 9 bases outside the gene matches. CDR3 nucleotides: TGTGCCAGCGGACGACCGGGACTAGCGGTCTACGAGCAGTACTTC. The encoded protein is CASGRPGLAVYEQYF.

This chain joins TRBV11-3 and TRBJ2-1; no clear D. Looked up from germline, CDR1 is SGHNT and CDR2 is YENEEA. Trimming stripped 2 bases from V and 7 bases from J, with 9 bases between. This CDR3 spans 13 amino acids. CDR3: CASSLSVRNEQFF. The CDR3 coding sequence is TGTGCCAGCAGCTTATCGGTGAGGAATGAGCAGTTCTTC.

V usage is TRBV7-2 and J usage is TRBJ2-7, with TRBD2 matching 8 bases. The CDR3 spans 16 residues. V was pared by 0 bases and J by 2 bases, with 6 bases of the junction left unmatched. Germline CDR1 is SGHTA and CDR2 is FQGNSA. Here the CDR3 reads CASSLAASGSTYEQYF. In nucleotides, the CDR3 is TGTGCCAGCAGCTTAGCGGCTAGCGGGTCCACCTACGAGCAGTACTTC.

In its sample, this clone was seen a few times. The rearrangement links TRBV2 to TRBJ2-1; D is possibly TRBD1 (5 bases). The germline V gene encodes CDR1 SNHLY and CDR2 FYNNEI. This CDR3 is 15 amino acids long. Trimming took 5 bases from V and 7 from J, leaving 18 bases between them. The CDR3 DNA reads as TGTGCCAGCAGTCAAAGGGGAATCGTGGGGAATGAGCAGTTCTTC. This sequence encodes CASSQRGIVGNEQFF.

The chain uses TRBV28 and TRBJ1-2; 9 positions match TRBD1. CDR1 is MDHEN and CDR2 is SYDVKM in the germline V gene. The CDR3 is made up of 15 amino acids. Trimming took 5 bases from V and 4 from J; bases not matched to a gene: 8. CDR3 bases: TGTGCCAGCAGTAGCCCGGGACAGGGTACCTATGGCTACACCTTC. Its translation is CASSSPGQGTYGYTF.

The CDR3 sequence is CASSPRTGKEAFF. The CDR3 coding sequence is TGTGCCAGTAGTCCGAGGACAGGGAAGGAAGCTTTCTTT. This chain uses TRBV19 with TRBJ1-1; 8 bases agree with TRBD1. Germline V gene data show CDR1 as LNHDA and CDR2 as SQIVND (reference sequence). Trimming at V came to 5 bases and at J to 8 bases, leaving 7 bases not matched to a gene. This CDR3 has 13 residues.

J is TRBJ2-7 and V is TRBV10-2; weak D call: TRBD1 (6 bases). The CDR3 contains 13 residues. V gave up 8 bases and J gave up 6 bases, with 17 bases separating them. Germline V gives CDR1 WSHSY, CDR2 SAAADI. The CDR3 loop reads CASGGHGRGEQYF. CDR3 nucleotides: TGCGCCAGCGGGGGACACGGAAGGGGCGAGCAGTACTTC.

This rearrangement joins TRBV24-1 to TRBJ2-1, with a tentative D call TRBD1 (5 bases). V was clipped by 4 bases and J by 4 bases, with 10 bases between them. The CDR3 is made up of 14 amino acids. Germline values: CDR1 KGHDR, CDR2 SFDVKD. This CDR3 reads CATSDQGSYNEQFF. The CDR3 DNA follows: TGTGCCACCAGTGACCAGGGTTCTTACAATGAGCAGTTCTTC.

This chain connects TRBV29-1 to TRBJ2-7, with D possibly TRBD1 on 7 matching bases. V lost 6 bases to trimming and J lost 1 base, with 22 bases between them. Germline CDR1 is SQVTM and CDR2 is ANQGSEA. The CDR3 extends over 16 amino acids. The CDR3 nucleotides read TGCAGCGTCCAGGGGACTTGGGACAGAGGGTCCTACGAGCAGTACTTC. It codes for CSVQGTWDRGSYEQYF.

This clone appeared a few times. The CDR3 nucleotides are TGCGCCAGCAGCCAGATGGGACTAGGTTTCTACGAGCAGTACTTC. Its protein is CASSQMGLGFYEQYF. This chain uses TRBV4-1 with TRBJ2-7, with 8 bases matching TRBD2. The length of the CDR3 is 15 residues. CDR1 is MGHRA, CDR2 YSYEKL, per germline. V shed 3 bases and J 3 bases; nucleotides not matched to a gene: 7.

The chain recombines TRBV27 with TRBJ2-1; D is ambiguous. Trimming took off 7 bases at V and 3 bases at J, with 19 bases between the two ends. CDR1 is MNHEY and CDR2 is SMNVEV in the germline V gene (reference sequence). This CDR3 has 16 amino acids. The CDR3 is CASTPDLRRYYNEQFF. The DNA for the CDR3 is TGTGCCAGCACCCCTGACCTACGGCGGTACTACAATGAGCAGTTCTTC.

The rearrangement links TRBV28 to TRBJ1-2; 7 bases align to TRBD1. With V trimmed by 8 bases and J by 4 bases, 4 bases remained unmatched. Germline V CDR1 and CDR2: MDHEN, SYDVKM. The CDR3 length is 12 residues. In DNA, the CDR3 is TGTGCCAGCGGGGACAGAGTCTATGGCTACACCTTC. Residues: CASGDRVYGYTF.

The rearrangement joins TRBV19 to TRBJ1-5; D remains unclear. Deletions cut 1 base from V and 7 bases from J, with 8 bases between. Germline CDR1 LNHDA, CDR2 SQIVND (reference sequence). The CDR3 has 13 residues. The CDR3 nucleotides read TGTGCCAGTAGTATAGCAGAATACCAGCCCCAGCATTTT. This gives the protein CASSIAEYQPQHF.

This chain connects TRBV5-1 to TRBJ2-3; tentative D call: TRBD1 (5 bases). The CDR3 is made up of 14 amino acids. Germline V CDR1 and CDR2: SGHRS, YFSETQ. V lost 0 bases, J lost 2 bases, and 7 bases lay in between. CDR3 protein: CASSLGGFTDTQYF. CDR3 DNA sequence: TGCGCCAGCAGCTTGGGGGGCTTCACAGATACGCAGTATTTT.